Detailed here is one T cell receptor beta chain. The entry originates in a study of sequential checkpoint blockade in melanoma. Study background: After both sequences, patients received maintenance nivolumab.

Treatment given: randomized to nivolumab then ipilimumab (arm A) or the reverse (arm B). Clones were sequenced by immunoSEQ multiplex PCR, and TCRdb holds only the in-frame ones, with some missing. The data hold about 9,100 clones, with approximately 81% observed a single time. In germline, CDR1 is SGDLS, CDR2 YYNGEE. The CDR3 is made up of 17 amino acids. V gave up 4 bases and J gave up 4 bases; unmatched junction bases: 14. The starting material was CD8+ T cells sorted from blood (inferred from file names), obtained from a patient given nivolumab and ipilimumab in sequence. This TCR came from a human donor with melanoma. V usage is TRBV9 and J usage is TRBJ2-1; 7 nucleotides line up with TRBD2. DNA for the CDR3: TGTGCCAGCAGCCCCTTTAGGGAGCGGGGTACTTACAATGAGCAGTTCTTC. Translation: CASSPFRERGTYNEQFF.